The clone carrying this TCR beta chain was counted once. The sample is drawn from a study of shared clonotypes between healthy human individuals. The data were produced by immunoSEQ multiplex PCR, yet TCRdb's version contains in-frame clones alone and is incomplete. The repertoire holds some 2.1 million clones, 85% to 95% seen once, with more than 0.1% in the top ten. The V gene lost 4 bases and the J gene lost 7 bases, with 13 bases spanning the gap. The CDR3 is made up of 13 amino acids. CDR1 SGHRS and CDR2 YFSETQ come from the germline V gene. The specimen was naive CD4+ T cells sorted from blood. Subset given: CD45RA+ positively selected. This TCR was recovered from a man aged 18 to 30 in good health. The chain carries TRBV5-1 and TRBJ2-3; the D gene is possibly TRBD1 (5 bases). The DNA for the CDR3 is TGCGCCAGCAGCGGGGCAAGTATAAATACGCAGTATTTT. It codes for CASSGASINTQYF. Looking up the rest from reference TRBV5-1 and TRBJ2-3 gives the full variable domain: KAGVTQTPRYLIKTRGQQVTLSCSPISGHRSVSWYQQTPGQGLQFLFEYFSETQRNKGNFPGRFSGRQFSNSRSEMNVSTLELGDSALYLCASSGASINTQYFGPGTRLTVL.